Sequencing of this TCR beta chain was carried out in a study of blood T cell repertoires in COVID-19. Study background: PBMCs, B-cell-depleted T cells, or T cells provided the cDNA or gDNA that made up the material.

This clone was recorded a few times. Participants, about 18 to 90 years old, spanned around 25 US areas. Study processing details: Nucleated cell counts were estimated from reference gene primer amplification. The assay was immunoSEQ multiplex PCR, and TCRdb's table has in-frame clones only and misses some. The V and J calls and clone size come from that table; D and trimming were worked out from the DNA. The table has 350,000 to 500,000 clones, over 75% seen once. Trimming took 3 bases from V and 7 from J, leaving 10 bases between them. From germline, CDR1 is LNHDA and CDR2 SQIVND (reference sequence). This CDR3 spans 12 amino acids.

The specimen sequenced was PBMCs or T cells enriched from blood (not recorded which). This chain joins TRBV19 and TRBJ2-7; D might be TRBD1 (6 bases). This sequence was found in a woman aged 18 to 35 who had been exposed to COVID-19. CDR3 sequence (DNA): TGTGCCAGTAGTATTGGGACAAGAGAGCAGTACTTC. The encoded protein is CASSIGTREQYF.